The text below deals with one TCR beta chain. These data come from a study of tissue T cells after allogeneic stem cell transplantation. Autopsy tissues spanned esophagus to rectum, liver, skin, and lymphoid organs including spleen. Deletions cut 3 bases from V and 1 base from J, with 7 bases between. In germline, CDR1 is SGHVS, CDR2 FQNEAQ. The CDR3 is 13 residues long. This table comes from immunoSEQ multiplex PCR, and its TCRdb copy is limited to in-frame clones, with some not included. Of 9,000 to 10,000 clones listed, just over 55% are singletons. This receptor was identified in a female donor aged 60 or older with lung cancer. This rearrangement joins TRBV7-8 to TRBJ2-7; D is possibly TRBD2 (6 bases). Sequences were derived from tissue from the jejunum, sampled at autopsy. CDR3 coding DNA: TGTGCCAGCAGCTTGGACTATTCCTACGAGCAGTACTTC. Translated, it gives CASSLDYSYEQYF.